A single sample is the source of the 18 T cell receptor beta chains below, sequenced in a study of blood T cell repertoires in COVID-19. Sequencing was performed with immunoSEQ multiplex PCR; in TCRdb, only in-frame clones are kept and a portion is missing. The table has fewer than 350,000 clones, 85% to 90% seen once. Material for sequencing was PBMCs or T cells enriched from blood (not recorded which). The receptor source for this set is a woman in her sixties in a cohort exposed to, infected with or recovered from COVID-19 (not recorded which).

This sequence joins TRBV5-1 and TRBJ2-2; the D gene is possibly TRBD1 (5 bases). Looked up from germline, CDR1 is SGHRS and CDR2 is YFSETQ. CDR3 size: 15 residues. V was clipped by 2 bases and J by 0 bases, with 8 bases between them. The CDR3 here is CASSLQVSNTGELFF. As DNA, the CDR3 is TGCGCCAGCAGCTTACAGGTTTCGAACACCGGGGAGCTGTTTTTT.

There are a few counts of this clone. V and J are TRBV3-1 (or the pseudogene TRBV3-2) and TRBJ1-1; weak D call: TRBD1 (6 bases). CDR3 size: 14 residues. From germline, CDR1 is LGHDT and CDR2 YNNKEL (reference sequence). Trimming removed 2 bases from V and 0 bases from J, with 7 bases in between. CDR3 residues: CASSQWGLNTEAFF. For the CDR3, the DNA is TGTGCCAGCAGCCAATGGGGGCTGAACACTGAAGCTTTCTTT.

This clone came up once. The J gene is TRBJ1-6, the V gene TRBV6-6; 9 nucleotides match TRBD1. The CDR3 extends over 13 amino acids. After removal of 11 bases from V and 9 bases from J, the junction contained 8 bases not matched to a gene. Germline V CDR1 and CDR2: MNHNY, SVGAGI (reference sequence). This CDR3 is CAGGLQGASPLHF. As DNA, the CDR3 is TGTGCCGGGGGGTTACAGGGGGCTTCACCCCTCCACTTT.

The J gene is TRBJ1-5, the V gene TRBV15; 7 bases are shared with TRBD1. V lost 0 bases and J lost 9; bases outside the gene matches: 8. The CDR3 is 15 residues long. The germline CDR1 and CDR2 sequences are LNHNV and YYDKDF (reference sequence). The CDR3 DNA sequence: TGTGCCACCAGCAGAGATCCGGACAGGACCTCGCCCCAGCATTTT. It is translated as CATSRDPDRTSPQHF.

The chain couples TRBV9 to TRBJ2-1; weak D call: TRBD2 (6 bases). CDR1 is SGDLS, CDR2 YYNGEE, per germline. V gave up 7 bases and J gave up 10 bases, with 18 bases separating them. CDR3 size: 13 residues. The CDR3 spells CASSSRLVGEQFF. CDR3 in DNA: TGTGCCAGCTCCTCCCGACTAGTTGGCGAGCAGTTCTTC.

V gene TRBV28 combines with J gene TRBJ1-2, with 12 nucleotides matching TRBD1. The V and J ends lost 6 bases and 6 bases, in that order; junction bases with no gene match: 8. Germline CDR1 is MDHEN and CDR2 is SYDVKM. CDR3 length equals 15 residues. CDR3 amino acids: CASRATGQGADGYTF. CDR3 nucleotide sequence: TGTGCCAGCAGGGCCACGGGACAGGGGGCAGATGGCTACACCTTC.

The CDR3 loop is CASSLTDRNYGYTF. The CDR3 nucleotides are TGTGCCAGCAGTTTGACGGACAGAAACTATGGCTACACCTTC. The rearrangement links TRBV28 to TRBJ1-2, with D perhaps TRBD1 (6 bases). Germline V gene sequence: CDR1 MDHEN, CDR2 SYDVKM. The CDR3 loop spans 14 amino acids. Trimming shortened V by 3 bases and J by 2 bases, and 10 bases separated the two germline ends.

The chain has TRBV9 and TRBJ2-7; tentative D call: TRBD2 (7 bases). The V end was cut by 0 bases, the J end by 7 bases, with 14 bases between. Germline CDR1 SGDLS, CDR2 YYNGEE. This CDR3 spans 14 amino acids. CDR3 sequence: CASSVDQGRGEQYF. In DNA, the CDR3 is TGTGCCAGCAGCGTAGACCAGGGGCGGGGGGAGCAGTACTTC.

The chain recombines TRBV10-1 with TRBJ2-2, with D possibly TRBD2 on 6 matching bases. The CDR3 runs to 13 residues. Germline V CDR1 and CDR2: WNHNN, SYGVQD (reference sequence). V gave up 10 bases and J gave up 4 bases, with 13 bases separating them. The CDR3 sequence: CATGGVGTGELFF. Written as DNA, the CDR3 is TGCGCCACCGGCGGGGTTGGCACCGGGGAGCTGTTTTTT.

J is TRBJ2-5 and V is TRBV28, with D possibly matching TRBD2 (6 bases). Germline assignment: CDR1 MDHEN and CDR2 SYDVKM. The V and J ends lost 6 bases and 4 bases respectively, with 12 bases between them. This CDR3 spans 13 amino acids. For the CDR3, the DNA is TGTGCCAGCAGATTACCCGGGGGAGAGACCCAGTACTTC. It translates to CASRLPGGETQYF.

This clone was picked up a small number of times. The gene calls are TRBV28 and TRBJ2-5; 7 bases are shared with TRBD2. Germline CDR1 reads MDHEN; CDR2 reads SYDVKM. The CDR3 covers 14 residues. The ends lost 2 bases at V and 5 bases at J; junction bases unmatched: 5. In DNA form, the CDR3 reads TGTGCCAGCAGTTTAGCGGGAGTAAGGGAGACCCAGTACTTC. Residues: CASSLAGVRETQYF.

The chain joins TRBV14 to TRBJ2-1; possibly TRBD2 for D (5 bases). Germline lookup yields CDR1 SGHDN and CDR2 FVKESK. Trimming cost V 0 bases and J 10 bases, with 10 bases left between them. CDR3 length: 13 residues. CDR3 DNA: TGTGCCAGCAGCCAAGATTGGGAGCCCGAGCAGTTCTTC. This codes for CASSQDWEPEQFF.

The chain recombines TRBV11-2 with TRBJ2-7, with 8 bases lining up with TRBD1. The trim removed 2 bases at V and 3 bases at J, leaving 9 bases unmatched. The CDR3 is made up of 16 amino acids. Per germline, CDR1 SGHAT and CDR2 FQNNGV. CDR3: CASSLSTGGQDYEQYF. CDR3 sequence (DNA): TGTGCCAGCAGCTTATCCACCGGGGGACAGGACTACGAGCAGTACTTC.

The chain links TRBV11-2 to TRBJ1-5; no clear D gene. Trimming took 3 bases from V and 1 from J, leaving 4 bases between them. CDR3 length: 13 amino acids. The germline gives CDR1 SGHAT, CDR2 FQNNGV. The CDR3 reads CASSFRSNQPQHF. Here the CDR3 DNA reads TGTGCCAGCAGCTTCAGAAGCAATCAGCCCCAGCATTTT.

This rearrangement joins TRBV7-2 to TRBJ2-5, with TRBD1 matching 10 bases. Germline CDR1 is SGHTA and CDR2 is FQGNSA. The CDR3 is made up of 16 amino acids. V was clipped by 3 bases and J by 5 bases; unmatched bases: 9. CDR3 residues: CASSFRGQGGFETQYF. The CDR3 DNA is TGTGCCAGCAGCTTTCGTGGACAGGGGGGTTTCGAGACCCAGTACTTC.

The rearrangement links TRBV10-1 to TRBJ1-1; D is possibly TRBD1 (5 bases). CDR1 WNHNN and CDR2 SYGVQD come from the germline V gene (reference sequence). The CDR3 is 13 amino acids. Trimming took off 7 bases at V and 2 bases at J, with 11 bases between the two ends. The CDR3 spells CASKPDSNTEAFF. The DNA for the CDR3 is TGCGCCAGCAAACCTGACAGTAACACTGAAGCTTTCTTT.

This chain joins TRBV9 and TRBJ2-7; TRBD1 matches 8 bases. Germline lookup yields CDR1 SGDLS and CDR2 YYNGEE. V lost 4 bases, J lost 0 bases, and 6 bases stayed unmatched. The length of the CDR3 is 15 residues. CDR3 protein: CASSPRDRSSYEQYF. CDR3 sequence (DNA): TGTGCCAGCAGCCCACGGGACAGGAGCTCCTACGAGCAGTACTTC.

V is TRBV30 and J is TRBJ2-7; TRBD2 might be the D (6 bases). V lost 4 bases to trimming and J lost 2 bases, with 15 bases between them. The CDR3 has 14 amino acids. Germline CDR1 and CDR2: GTSNPN and SVGIG (reference sequence). This CDR3 is CAWTRGPTPYEQYF. CDR3 DNA sequence: TGTGCCTGGACGCGGGGCCCGACCCCCTACGAGCAGTACTTC.